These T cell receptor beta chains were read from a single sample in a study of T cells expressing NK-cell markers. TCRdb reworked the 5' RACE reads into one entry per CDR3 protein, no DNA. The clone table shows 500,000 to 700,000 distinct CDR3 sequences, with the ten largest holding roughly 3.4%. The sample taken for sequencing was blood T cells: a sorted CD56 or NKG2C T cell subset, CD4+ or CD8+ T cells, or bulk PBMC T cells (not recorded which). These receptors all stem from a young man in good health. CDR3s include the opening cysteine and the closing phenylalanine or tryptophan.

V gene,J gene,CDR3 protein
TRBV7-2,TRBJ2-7,CASSLGGSVFEQYF
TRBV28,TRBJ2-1,CASSLITLADNEQFF
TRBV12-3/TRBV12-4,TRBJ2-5,CASSPQGLAGGLATQYF
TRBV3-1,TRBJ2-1,CASSQFSGTINNEQFF
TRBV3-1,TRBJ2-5,CASSLETGGEGETQYF
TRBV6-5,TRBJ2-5,CASSYAQGVPTQYF
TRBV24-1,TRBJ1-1,CATSDSKGLNTEAFF
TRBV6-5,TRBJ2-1,CASSYSVGRSDGEQFF
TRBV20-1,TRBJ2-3,CSRSGLDTQYF
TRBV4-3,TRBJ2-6,CASSQEEPGGSSGANVLTF
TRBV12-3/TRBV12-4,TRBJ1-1,CASSPLVGTEAFF
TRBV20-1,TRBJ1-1,CSASSGAETTEAFF
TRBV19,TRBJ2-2,CASSIALLRDTFTGELFF
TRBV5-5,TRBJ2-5,CASTPWTGQETQYF
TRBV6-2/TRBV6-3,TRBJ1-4,CASRTDSHEKLFF
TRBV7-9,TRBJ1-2,CASSSNTGTARKYTF
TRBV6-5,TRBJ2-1,CASSFSITWAGQENNEQFF
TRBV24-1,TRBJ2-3,CATSEGDTQYF
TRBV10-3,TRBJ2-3,CAISSQGPPDTQYF
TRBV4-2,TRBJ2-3,CASSQEATRVDTQYF
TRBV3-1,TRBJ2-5,CASSQDDGYMIQYF
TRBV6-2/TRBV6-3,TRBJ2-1,CASSYGMVAGLYNEQFF
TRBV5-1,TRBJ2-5,CASSSQPNGAEETQYF
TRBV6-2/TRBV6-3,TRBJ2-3,CASSYIGGASTDTQYF
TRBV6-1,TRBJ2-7,CASRGPNQRVLYF